One sample yielded the 9 T cell receptor beta chains listed below, sequenced in a study of T cells in Graves' hyperthyroidism and ophthalmopathy. Amplified TCR beta CDR3 regions came from RNA transcripts. Carried out on the TCR CDR3, a first-round RT-PCR used the HTBI primer set. Each CDR3 protein gets one entry after TCRdb re-called the multiplex PCR reads with MiXCR. The table has 380,000 or so distinct CDR3 sequences, over 15% seen once; the top ten hold approximately 4%. The sequencing sample was made of blood. These receptors were collected from a woman aged 18-29 years with Graves' hyperthyroidism.

At least ten counts were recorded for this clonotype. The chain combines TRBV4-1 with TRBJ2-7, with unresolved D. The CDR3 is made up of 15 amino acids. The V gene's germline CDR1 is MGHRA and CDR2 YSYEKL. The V and J ends lost 1 base and 4 bases respectively, with 14 bases between them. The CDR3 spells CASSQAKLPTYEQYF. The CDR3 nucleotides are TGCGCCAGCAGCCAAGCGAAGTTACCTACTTACGAGCAGTACTTC.

This clonotype was seen at least ten times. V and J are TRBV6-5 and TRBJ1-1; D is perhaps TRBD1 (5 bases). The ends were cut back, 6 bases at V and 4 bases at J, with 18 bases in the middle. CDR1 is MNHEY, CDR2 SVGAGI, per germline. CDR3 length: 15 amino acids. The CDR3 here is CASRSEGTVRTEAFF. The CDR3 DNA reads TGTGCCAGCAGAAGTGAGGGGACGGTACGCACTGAAGCTTTCTTT.

This clonotype was seen at least ten times. J is TRBJ1-1 and V is TRBV20-1, with D tentatively TRBD1 (5 bases). V shed 0 bases and J shed 0 bases, with 8 bases lying between them. CDR3 length equals 14 residues. From germline, CDR1 is DFQATT and CDR2 SNEGSKA (reference sequence). The CDR3 reads CSARDWGMNTEAFF. Written as DNA, the CDR3 is TGCAGTGCTAGAGATTGGGGCATGAACACTGAAGCTTTCTTT.

The gene calls are TRBV5-1 and TRBJ2-5, with D uncertain. Trimming took off 0 bases at V and 4 bases at J, with 13 bases between the two ends. In germline, CDR1 is SGHRS, CDR2 YFSETQ. CDR3 length: 15 amino acids. The CDR3 sequence: CASSLAWREVETQYF. For the CDR3, the DNA is TGCGCCAGCAGCTTGGCCTGGCGAGAGGTAGAGACCCAGTACTTC.

In its sample, this clonotype was seen many times. V is TRBV20-1 and J is TRBJ1-1; 7 nucleotides agree with TRBD1. With V trimmed by 2 bases and J by 5 bases, 14 bases remained unmatched. The CDR3 is 16 residues long. Germline-derived CDR1 and CDR2 are DFQATT and SNEGSKA (reference sequence). This chain's CDR3 is CSARPLAGGRRTEAFF. The DNA of the CDR3 is TGCAGTGCTAGACCGTTAGCAGGGGGAAGGAGAACTGAAGCTTTCTTT.

Ten or more counts support this clonotype. The CDR3, as DNA: TGTGCCACCAGTGTTGGGGTAAGCTATGGCTACACCTTC. It yields the protein CATSVGVSYGYTF. The chain is built from TRBV24-1 and TRBJ1-2; D is ambiguous. Germline V lookup: CDR1 KGHDR, CDR2 SFDVKD. The CDR3 length is 13 residues. V lost 5 bases to trimming and J lost 4 bases, with 10 bases between them.

This clonotype was detected many times. The chain combines TRBV20-1 with TRBJ2-7, with 7 bases fitting TRBD2. Trimming at V came to 6 bases and at J to 0 bases, leaving 8 bases not matched to a gene. This CDR3 is 14 amino acids long. Per germline, CDR1 DFQATT and CDR2 SNEGSKA (reference sequence). The CDR3 DNA reads as TGCAGTGCAACAGATCCGGGGGGCTCCTACGAGCAGTACTTC. This codes for CSATDPGGSYEQYF.

There are many counts of this clonotype. The CDR3 nucleotides are TGTGCCAGCAGCTTAATGTTCTACGAGCAGTACTTC. Translating it yields CASSLMFYEQYF. The J gene is TRBJ2-7, the V gene TRBV11-2; D call uncertain. Trimming cost V 2 bases and J 3 bases, with 5 bases left between them. The CDR3 sequence is 12 residues long. CDR1 and CDR2 (germline): SGHAT, FQNNGV.

This clonotype was detected ten times or more. The chain couples TRBV6-1 to TRBJ2-7, with 7 bases lining up with TRBD2. CDR3 length: 15 residues. From germline, CDR1 is MNHNS and CDR2 SASEGT. V was pared by 5 bases and J by 2 bases, with 9 bases of the junction left unmatched. The DNA for the CDR3 is TGTGCCAGCAGTCTTCATCGGGGGGACGCCTACGAGCAGTACTTC. Translated: CASSLHRGDAYEQYF.